The present T cell receptor (beta chain) was sequenced within a study of cytomegalovirus exposure and HLA in healthy donors. Study results and limitations: The authors later linked a missense DCLRE1C variant to TCR beta V- and J-gene trimming. For most subjects, TCR beta sequences were reported to predict HLA-A and HLA-B alleles with accuracy. It was likely that a cluster of highly shared sequence variants was a sequencing artifact. Later examination showed HLA-associated TCR beta chains had greater clonal expansion than equally common others.

The CDR3 loop spans 15 amino acids. To note about this clone: Antigen specificity is unknown. Other DNA sequences in this sample translate to the same CDR3.

Researchers ran the PCR with 60 Vbeta and 13 Jbeta primers. The assay was immunoSEQ multiplex PCR, and TCRdb's table has in-frame clones only and misses some. The data contain roughly 220,000 clones, approximately 68% of them singletons. The receptor comes from a woman aged 25 to 39 in good health and CMV-seronegative. V is TRBV21-1 and J is TRBJ2-7; the table's D call TRBD2 went unverified against the DNA. TRBV21-1 is described as a pseudogene. The sample taken for sequencing was PBMCs. CDR3: CASSKSQRGPYEQYF. The CDR3, as DNA: TGTGCAAGCAGTAAGTCGCAGCGGGGACCCTACGAGCAGTACTTC.